This passage covers 28 T cell receptor beta chains from one sample sequenced in a study of regulatory T cells in long-lasting Graves disease. With iRepertoire HTBI primers and Arm-PCR of CDR3 regions, TCR beta libraries were built. TCRdb independently ran MiXCR on the multiplex PCR reads; one entry per CDR3 protein. The sample records roughly 520,000 distinct CDR3 sequences, around 13% being singletons. Time point: newly diagnosed GD, antithyroid drugs for less than 3 months. The TCR library was prepared using RNA isolated from PBMCs. This sample was also put to use in a study of T cells in Graves' hyperthyroidism and ophthalmopathy.

The sample was peripheral blood mononuclear cells (PBMCs), taken at new diagnosis, from a patient treated with antithyroid drugs. Receptors were obtained from a woman between 25 and 40 years old with Graves disease.

This clonotype was seen repeatedly, ten times or more. The chain joins TRBV11-3 to TRBJ2-4; weak D call: TRBD1 (5 bases). V lost 5 bases and J 3 bases, leaving 14 bases between the germline ends. Germline V gene sequence: CDR1 SGHNT, CDR2 YENEEA. This CDR3 is built from 15 residues. CDR3 nucleotides: TGTGCCAGCAGCGAACTGGGCAGGGACAAAAACATTCAGTACTTC. This gives the protein CASSELGRDKNIQYF.

This clonotype showed up many times. This chain uses TRBV2 with TRBJ2-5; D uncertain. The CDR3 runs to 13 residues. Germline lookup yields CDR1 SNHLY and CDR2 FYNNEI. V lost 4 bases, J lost 5 bases, and 11 bases lay in between. The CDR3 coding sequence is TGTGCCAGCAGTGTCGCGCCCGAGGAGACCCAGTACTTC. Translating it yields CASSVAPEETQYF.

The V and J genes are TRBV11-2 and TRBJ2-1; D not certain. The CDR3 sequence is 15 residues long. The V gene's germline CDR1 is SGHAT and CDR2 FQNNGV. The V gene lost 4 bases and the J gene lost 0 bases, with 10 bases spanning the gap. The CDR3 protein is CASSSALSSYNEQFF. CDR3 sequence (DNA): TGTGCCAGCAGCTCGGCTCTTAGCTCCTACAATGAGCAGTTCTTC.

Many counts were recorded for this clonotype. The gene calls are TRBV30 and TRBJ1-2, with 8 positions matching TRBD1. V lost 5 bases to trimming and J lost 6 bases; unmatched junction nucleotides: 11. The CDR3 sequence is 14 residues long. CDR1 and CDR2 (germline): GTSNPN, SVGIG (reference sequence). CDR3 in amino acids: CAWDGWQGANGYTF. CDR3 coding DNA: TGTGCCTGGGACGGCTGGCAGGGGGCGAATGGCTACACCTTC.

This clonotype was counted at least ten times. This chain joins TRBV6-5 and TRBJ2-7; TRBD2 matches at 8 bases. The CDR3 has 15 amino acids. Trimming cost V 0 bases and J 2 bases; bases outside gene matches: 3. The germline V gene encodes CDR1 MNHEY and CDR2 SVGAGI. Here the CDR3 reads CASSYSSGGTYEQYF. The CDR3 DNA sequence: TGTGCCAGCAGTTACTCGAGCGGGGGAACCTACGAGCAGTACTTC.

This chain's CDR3 is CASSETLAGGIEQFF. CDR3 DNA: TGTGCCAGCAGTGAGACCTTAGCGGGAGGAATTGAGCAGTTCTTC. The V gene is TRBV27, the J gene TRBJ2-1; 10 bases align to TRBD2. From germline, CDR1 is MNHEY and CDR2 SMNVEV (reference sequence). V lost 5 bases to trimming and J lost 9 bases; unmatched junction nucleotides: 10. There are 15 residues in the CDR3.

V usage is TRBV29-1 and J usage is TRBJ2-7, with D maybe TRBD2 (6 bases). This CDR3 spans 13 amino acids. The germline V gene encodes CDR1 SQVTM and CDR2 ANQGSEA. V lost 1 base to trimming and J lost 1 base, with 8 bases between them. Here the CDR3 DNA reads TGCAGCGTTGAAGGCGGGAAATCCTACGAGCAGTACTTC. Its protein is CSVEGGKSYEQYF.

The chain employs TRBV15 and TRBJ1-5; no firm D call. From germline, CDR1 is LNHNV and CDR2 YYDKDF (reference sequence). With 2 bases removed from V and 0 bases from J, the gap between germline ends came to 8 bases. This CDR3 is 15 amino acids long. Here the CDR3 DNA reads TGTGCCACCAGCAGAAGACGGCATAGCAATCAGCCCCAGCATTTT. Its translation is CATSRRRHSNQPQHF.

With respect to this clonotype: It may be a read error: a sequence one base away is much more abundant. The J gene is TRBJ2-7, the V gene TRBV30, with TRBD2 matching 12 bases. The CDR3 has 13 amino acids. V trimming: 1 base; J trimming: 10 bases; junction bases outside the gene matches: 5. Germline V gives CDR1 GTSNPN, CDR2 SVGIG (reference sequence). CDR3 nucleotide sequence: TGTGCCTGGAGTGGACTAGCGGGAGTACATCAGTACTTC. Translation gives CAWSGLAGVHQYF. Filled out from reference TRBV30 and TRBJ2-7, the complete variable domain reads SQTIHQWPATLVQPVGSPLSLECTVEGTSNPNLYWYRQAAGRGLQLLFYSVGIGQISSEVPQNLSASRPQDRQFILSSKKLLLSDSGFYLCAWSGLAGVHQYFGPGTRLTVT.

The V and J genes are TRBV20-1 and TRBJ1-2; no firm D call. There are 12 residues in the CDR3. Germline CDR1 and CDR2: DFQATT and SNEGSKA (reference sequence). Trimming removed 0 bases at V and 0 bases at J, with 2 bases between. CDR3 in amino acids: CSARDSNYGYTF. The CDR3, as DNA: TGCAGTGCTAGAGATTCTAACTATGGCTACACCTTC.

This clonotype came up many times. V gene TRBV3-1 combines with J gene TRBJ2-2; D ambiguous. This CDR3 region has 14 residues. V gave up 1 base and J gave up 2 bases, with 5 bases separating them. Germline CDR1 is LGHDT and CDR2 is YNNKEL (reference sequence). The CDR3, as DNA: TGTGCCAGCAGCCAAGGTCAAAACACCGGGGAGCTGTTTTTT. This codes for CASSQGQNTGELFF.

This clonotype was seen many times. CDR3 nucleotide sequence: TGCGCCAGCAGGGGCGGGAGTCTCTACGAGCAGTACTTC. This gives the protein CASRGGSLYEQYF. This chain connects TRBV5-1 to TRBJ2-7, with 7 positions matching TRBD2. Germline V CDR1 and CDR2: SGHRS, YFSETQ. The CDR3 is made up of 13 amino acids. V lost 5 bases to trimming and J lost 3 bases; unmatched junction nucleotides: 5.

CDR3 in amino acids: CASSQDPIVGRLSGNTIYF. CDR3 DNA sequence: TGCGCCAGCAGCCAAGATCCCATTGTCGGGAGACTCTCTGGAAACACCATATATTTT. The V gene is TRBV4-3, the J gene TRBJ1-3; D gene ambiguous. The ends were cut back, 0 bases at V and 0 bases at J, with 18 bases in the middle. The CDR3 consists of 19 residues. Germline CDR1 LGHNA, CDR2 YSLEER.

In its sample, this clonotype was seen a few times. The chain recombines TRBV6-2 or TRBV6-3 with TRBJ2-7; TRBD1 aligns across 9 bases. V was pared by 0 bases and J by 4 bases, with 4 bases of the junction left unmatched. CDR1 is MNHEY and CDR2 is SVGEGT in the germline V gene. This CDR3 spans 15 amino acids. The CDR3 DNA reads TGTGCCAGCAGTTACTCGAGAGGACAGGGGTACGAGCAGTACTTC. As protein: CASSYSRGQGYEQYF.

This clonotype was detected ten times or more. The chain carries TRBV27 and TRBJ1-1; possible D gene TRBD1, 5 bases. This CDR3 has 11 residues. Germline values: CDR1 MNHEY, CDR2 SMNVEV (reference sequence). Trimming stripped 7 bases from V and 6 bases from J, with 9 bases between. The DNA for the CDR3 is TGTGCCAGCACCCGGGGGTCTGAAGCTTTCTTT. It is translated as CASTRGSEAFF.

The chain links TRBV5-1 to TRBJ1-1; D perhaps matches TRBD1 (6 bases). Trimming stripped 2 bases from V and 5 bases from J, with 13 bases between. Germline CDR1 reads SGHRS; CDR2 reads YFSETQ. The CDR3 has 14 amino acids. The CDR3 sequence: CASSFPGQGTEAFF. CDR3 DNA: TGCGCCAGCAGCTTTCCAGGGCAGGGGACTGAAGCTTTCTTT.

This clonotype occurred a few times. The CDR3, as DNA: TGTGCCAGCCTCGATACGGGAGGTGAGGAGACCCAGTACTTC. Its protein product is CASLDTGGEETQYF. The genes are TRBV7-9 and TRBJ2-5, with TRBD2 matching over 7 bases. CDR1 and CDR2 from the germline V gene are SEHNR and FQNEAQ (reference sequence). The CDR3 has 14 residues. The junction had 11 bases not matched to a gene; V was cut back by 8 bases and J by 5 bases.

This clonotype was recorded many times. V is TRBV28 and J is TRBJ2-7, with 7 bases lining up with TRBD2. The germline V gene has CDR1 MDHEN and CDR2 SYDVKM. V shed 8 bases, J shed 5 bases, and the junction held 6 bases outside the gene matches. There are 12 residues in the CDR3. The CDR3 nucleotides are TGTGCCAGCGGGGGAGGGGCCCACGAGCAGTACTTC. Translating it yields CASGGGAHEQYF.

In its sample, this clonotype was seen many times. V usage is TRBV11-1 and J usage is TRBJ1-1; 12 nucleotides agree with TRBD1. Germline loops: CDR1 SGHAT, CDR2 FQDESV (reference sequence). There are 15 residues in the CDR3. The V and J ends lost 3 bases and 3 bases, in that order; junction bases with no gene match: 2. CDR3 nucleotide sequence: TGTGCCAGCAGCTTGGGACAGGGGGCGTACACTGAAGCTTTCTTT. Its protein product is CASSLGQGAYTEAFF.

V usage is TRBV19 and J usage is TRBJ1-1; D ambiguous. This CDR3 is built from 13 residues. CDR1 and CDR2 (germline): LNHDA, SQIVND (reference sequence). Deletions cut 8 bases from V and 4 bases from J, with 14 bases between. The CDR3 loop is CASARTLSTEAFF. CDR3 nucleotides: TGTGCCAGTGCGCGTACCCTATCCACTGAAGCTTTCTTT.

The CDR3 protein is CASSPGQYGYTF. The CDR3 region has the DNA TGTGCCAGCTCACCCGGCCAATATGGCTACACCTTC. The chain is built from TRBV18 and TRBJ1-2; D remains unclear. From germline, CDR1 is KGHSH and CDR2 LQKENI. The CDR3 contains 12 residues. V was shortened by 3 bases and J by 5 bases, with 7 bases between the two germline ends.

This clonotype was detected many times. The CDR3 DNA reads as TGTGCCAGCAGCTTAAACTGGGGCGGGGAGCTGTTTTTT. It encodes CASSLNWGGELFF. V and J are TRBV7-9 and TRBJ2-2; D is unclear. Germline V CDR1 and CDR2: SEHNR, FQNEAQ (reference sequence). The CDR3 length is 13 residues. V was pared by 2 bases and J by 7 bases, with 8 bases between.

This clonotype was observed a handful of times. V gene TRBV7-2 combines with J gene TRBJ2-1; 8 positions match TRBD1. The ends lost 5 bases at V and 5 bases at J; junction bases unmatched: 8. This CDR3 comprises 15 residues. The V gene's germline CDR1 is SGHTA and CDR2 FQGNSA. CDR3 residues: CASSPQGAGNNEQFF. In DNA, the CDR3 is TGTGCCAGCAGCCCGCAGGGGGCGGGAAACAATGAGCAGTTCTTC.

V is TRBV29-1 and J is TRBJ1-2; D might be TRBD1 (5 bases). Germline V gene sequence: CDR1 SQVTM, CDR2 ANQGSEA. V lost 7 bases and J 4 bases, leaving 13 bases between the germline ends. The CDR3 consists of 12 residues. The CDR3 DNA sequence: TGCAGCGGCGGGGACGGGAGCTATGGCTACACCTTC. This sequence encodes CSGGDGSYGYTF.

The gene calls are TRBV4-3 and TRBJ1-1, with D unclear. This CDR3 comprises 14 residues. Looked up from germline, CDR1 is LGHNA and CDR2 is YSLEER. The V end was cut by 1 base, the J end by 1 base, with 7 bases between. The CDR3 nucleotides read TGCGCCAGCAGCCAAGTCCTATGGAACACTGAAGCTTTCTTT. Protein: CASSQVLWNTEAFF.

This clonotype was counted a few times. This may stem from a read error, because a much larger clone lies one nucleotide away. The V call is TRBV27, the J call TRBJ1-2; 7 nucleotides agree with TRBD1. The CDR3 has 14 residues. V dropped 2 bases and J dropped 2; count of bases not matched to a gene: 2. Germline V gene data show CDR1 as MNHEY and CDR2 as SMNVEV (reference sequence). In DNA form, the CDR3 reads TGTGCCAGCAGTTTAGAACAGGGGAACTATGGCTACACCTTC. Translation gives CASSLEQGNYGYTF.

This clonotype was seen at least ten times. The V call is TRBV11-3, the J call TRBJ2-1, with D tentatively TRBD1 (5 bases). Germline CDR1 is SGHNT and CDR2 is YENEEA. Trimming cost V 2 bases and J 5 bases, with 13 bases left between them. This CDR3 comprises 15 residues. CDR3 sequence reads: CASSLRAWGDNEQFF. The CDR3 DNA reads TGTGCCAGCAGCTTACGCGCTTGGGGCGACAATGAGCAGTTCTTC.

This clonotype was counted a few times. The chain combines TRBV18 with TRBJ2-7; tentatively, D is TRBD2 (6 bases). Germline values: CDR1 KGHSH, CDR2 LQKENI. The CDR3 runs to 17 residues. Deletions cut 3 bases from V and 4 bases from J, with 22 bases between. CDR3 sequence reads: CASSPGSLRDTLYEQYF. CDR3 nucleotides: TGTGCCAGCTCACCTGGCTCGCTGCGGGATACCCTTTACGAGCAGTACTTC.